Listed below are T cell receptor beta chains from one sample, sequenced in a study of T-cell reconstitution after alpha-beta-depleted transplantation in children. One entry per CDR3 protein results from TCRdb running MiXCR on the PCR reads. In the table there are some 400,000 distinct CDR3 sequences, 20% of which are singletons. Sequenced here: PBMCs from the stem cell graft donor, sampled from the stem cell graft. These receptors came from a human donor who donated a stem cell graft to a child with acute myeloid leukemia. Both conserved end residues are part of each CDR3. Fields, in order: J gene, V gene, clone size, D gene, CDR3 protein, CDR3 DNA. D genes are given only for firm matches. Expanded clones get a size class; other rows say once, few or many, or leave the size out.

TRBJ2-1	TRBV7-2	.	.	CASSLALAGGWYEQFF	TGTGCCAGCAGCTTAGCGCTGGCCGGAGGTTGGTATGAGCAGTTCTTC
TRBJ2-5	TRBV7-9	few	.	CASSLTVRGETQYF	TGTGCCAGCAGCTTAACAGTCCGCGGGGAGACCCAGTACTTC
TRBJ2-7	TRBV6-1	.	TRBD2	CASRGLAGGPYEQYF	TGTGCCAGCAGAGGACTAGCGGGAGGGCCTTACGAGCAGTACTTC
TRBJ2-2	TRBV2	few	.	CASSESVTEYYGELFF	TGTGCCAGCAGTGAATCCGTGACCGAATATTACGGGGAGCTGTTTTTT
TRBJ2-7	TRBV27	few	.	CASSFREDFSSYEQYF	TGTGCCAGCAGTTTCCGAGAGGACTTCTCCTCCTACGAGCAGTACTTC
TRBJ2-1	TRBV7-2	few	TRBD2	CAIPGGGAYNEQFF	TGTGCCATCCCGGGAGGCGGGGCCTACAATGAGCAGTTCTTC
TRBJ2-1	TRBV12-3/TRBV12-4	many	.	CASSLLGLNEQFF	TGTGCCAGCAGTTTATTGGGGTTAAATGAGCAGTTCTTC
TRBJ2-1	TRBV25-1	many	.	CASSSSAEQFF	TGTGCCAGCTCCTCTAGCGCCGAGCAGTTCTTC
TRBJ2-1	TRBV28	many	TRBD1	CASTLTGWPINEQFF	TGTGCCAGCACCCTGACAGGGTGGCCAATCAATGAGCAGTTCTTC
TRBJ2-3	TRBV7-2	.	.	CASSQQAQRDTQYF	TGTGCCAGCAGCCAGCAGGCCCAGAGGGATACGCAGTATTTT
TRBJ2-1	TRBV7-2	few	TRBD2	CASSLVGLASEQFF	TGTGCCAGCAGCTTAGTGGGACTAGCGAGTGAGCAGTTCTTC
TRBJ2-5	TRBV12-3/TRBV12-4	few	.	CASSPDSGTQYF	TGTGCCAGCAGCCCTGATAGCGGGACCCAGTACTTC
TRBJ2-3	TRBV5-1	.	TRBD2	CASSYTSGRATDTQYF	TGCGCCAGCAGCTATACTAGCGGGAGGGCCACAGATACGCAGTATTTT
TRBJ2-1	TRBV7-9	few	TRBD2	CASRPSSGRAVEQFF	TGTGCCAGCAGGCCTTCTAGCGGGAGGGCAGTTGAGCAGTTCTTC
TRBJ2-3	TRBV28	.	.	CASSLSSSGYTDTQYF	TGTGCCAGCAGTTTATCGTCCAGCGGGTACACAGATACGCAGTATTTT
TRBJ2-3	TRBV24-1	.	TRBD1	CATSESTGKSTDTQYF	TGTGCCACCAGTGAGTCGACAGGGAAGAGCACAGATACGCAGTATTTT
TRBJ2-1	TRBV20-1	many	.	CSAQARGYNEQFF	TGCAGTGCTCAAGCGCGGGGTTACAATGAGCAGTTCTTC
TRBJ2-1	TRBV27	.	TRBD1	CASTRDRTSGEQFF	TGTGCCAGCACCCGGGACAGGACCTCGGGTGAGCAGTTCTTC
TRBJ2-1	TRBV20-1	many	TRBD2	CSAIPTSGKYNEQFF	TGCAGTGCTATCCCGACTAGCGGAAAATACAATGAGCAGTTCTTC
TRBJ2-3	TRBV12-3/TRBV12-4	few	.	CASSLSPGLSTQYF	TGTGCCAGCAGTTTAAGCCCCGGTCTTTCTACGCAGTATTTT
TRBJ2-1	TRBV7-2	once	TRBD2	CASSPGLAGYEQFF	TGTGCCAGCAGCCCAGGACTAGCGGGATATGAGCAGTTCTTC
TRBJ2-1	TRBV7-9	many	TRBD1	CASSGTGYNEQFF	TGTGCCAGCAGCGGGACAGGGTACAATGAGCAGTTCTTC